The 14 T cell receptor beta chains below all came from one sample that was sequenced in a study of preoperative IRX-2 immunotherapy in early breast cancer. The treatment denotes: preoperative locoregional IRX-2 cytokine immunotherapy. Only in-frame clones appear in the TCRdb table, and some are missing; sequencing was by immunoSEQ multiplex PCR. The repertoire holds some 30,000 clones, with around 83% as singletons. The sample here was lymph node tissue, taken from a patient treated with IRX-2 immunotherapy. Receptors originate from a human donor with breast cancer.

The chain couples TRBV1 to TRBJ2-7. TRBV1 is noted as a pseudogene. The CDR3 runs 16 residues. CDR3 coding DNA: TGCGCCAGCAGCCAAGAATGGCCCCGGACCTTTGAAGAGCAGTACTTC. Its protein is CASSQEWPRTFEEQYF.

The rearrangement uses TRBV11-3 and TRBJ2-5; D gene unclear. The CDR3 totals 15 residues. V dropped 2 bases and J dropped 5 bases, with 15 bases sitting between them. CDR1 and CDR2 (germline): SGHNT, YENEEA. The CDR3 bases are TGTGCCAGCAGCTTAACCCCTAACTCTGGGGAGACCCAGTACTTC. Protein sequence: CASSLTPNSGETQYF.

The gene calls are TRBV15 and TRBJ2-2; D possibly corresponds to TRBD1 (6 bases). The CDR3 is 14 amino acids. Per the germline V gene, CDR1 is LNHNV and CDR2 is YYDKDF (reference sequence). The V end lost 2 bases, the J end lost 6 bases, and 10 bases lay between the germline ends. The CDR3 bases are TGTGCCACCAGCAGAAACCAGGGGCCCGGGGAGCTGTTTTTT. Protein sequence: CATSRNQGPGELFF.

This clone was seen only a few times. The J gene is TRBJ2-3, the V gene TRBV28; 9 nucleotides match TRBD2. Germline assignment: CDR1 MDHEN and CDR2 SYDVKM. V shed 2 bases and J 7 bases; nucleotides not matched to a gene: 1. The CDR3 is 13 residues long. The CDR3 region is CASSLASGNTQYF. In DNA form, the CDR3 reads TGTGCCAGCAGTTTAGCTAGCGGGAATACGCAGTATTTT.

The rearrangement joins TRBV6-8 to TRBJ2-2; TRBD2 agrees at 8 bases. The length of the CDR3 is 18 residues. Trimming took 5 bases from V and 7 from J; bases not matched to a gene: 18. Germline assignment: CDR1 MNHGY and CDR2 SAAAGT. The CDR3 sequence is CASSDRGISAGEGGELFF. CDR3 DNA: TGTGCCAGCAGTGATAGGGGCATCTCAGCGGGGGAGGGCGGGGAGCTGTTTTTT.

CDR3 in amino acids: CASRSSSYEQYF. CDR3 sequence (DNA): TGTGCCAGCAGGTCAAGCTCCTACGAGCAGTACTTC. The chain combines TRBV6-8 with TRBJ2-7, with D uncertain. CDR1 is MNHGY, CDR2 SAAAGT, per germline. V shed 6 bases and J shed 0 bases, with 6 bases lying between them. CDR3 length: 12 residues.

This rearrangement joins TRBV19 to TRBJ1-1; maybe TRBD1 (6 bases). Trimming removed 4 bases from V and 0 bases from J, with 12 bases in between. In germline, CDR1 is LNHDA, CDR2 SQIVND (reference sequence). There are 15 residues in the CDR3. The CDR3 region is CASSTGQRLNTEAFF. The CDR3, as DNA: TGTGCCAGTAGTACCGGACAGAGACTGAACACTGAAGCTTTCTTT.

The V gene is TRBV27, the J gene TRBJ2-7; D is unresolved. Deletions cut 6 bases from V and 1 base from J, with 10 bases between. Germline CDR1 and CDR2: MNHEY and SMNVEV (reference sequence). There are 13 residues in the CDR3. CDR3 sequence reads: CASSPGSSYEQYF. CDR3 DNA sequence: TGTGCCAGCAGCCCCGGGTCGTCCTACGAGCAGTACTTC.

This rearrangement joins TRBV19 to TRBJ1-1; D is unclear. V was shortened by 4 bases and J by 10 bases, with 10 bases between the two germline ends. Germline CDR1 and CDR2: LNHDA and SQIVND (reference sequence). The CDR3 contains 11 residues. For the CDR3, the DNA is TGTGCCAGTAGTAATAGGTTGCTAGCTTTCTTT. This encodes CASSNRLLAFF. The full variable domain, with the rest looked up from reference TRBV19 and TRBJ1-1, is DGGITQSPKYLFRKEGQNVTLSCEQNLNHDAMYWYRQDPGQGLRLIYYSQIVNDFQKGDIAEGYSVSREKKESFPLTVTSAQKNPTAFYLCASSNRLLAFFGQGTRLTVV.

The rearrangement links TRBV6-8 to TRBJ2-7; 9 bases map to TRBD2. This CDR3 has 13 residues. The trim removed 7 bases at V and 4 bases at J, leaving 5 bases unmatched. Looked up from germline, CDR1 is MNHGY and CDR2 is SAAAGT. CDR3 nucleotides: TGTGCCAGCACTAGCGGGACCAATTACGAGCAGTACTTC. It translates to CASTSGTNYEQYF.

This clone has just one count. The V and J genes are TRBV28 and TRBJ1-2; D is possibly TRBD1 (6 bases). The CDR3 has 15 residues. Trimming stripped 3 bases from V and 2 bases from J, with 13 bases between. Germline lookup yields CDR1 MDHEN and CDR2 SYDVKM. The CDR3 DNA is TGTGCCAGCAGTTTTGGGGGCCAGTACAACTATGGCTACACCTTC. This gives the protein CASSFGGQYNYGYTF.

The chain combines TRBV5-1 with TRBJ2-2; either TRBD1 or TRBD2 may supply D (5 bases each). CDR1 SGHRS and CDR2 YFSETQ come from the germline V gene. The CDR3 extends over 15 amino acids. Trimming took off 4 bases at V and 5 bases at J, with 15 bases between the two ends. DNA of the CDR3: TGCGCCAGCAGCATCTCGGGACCAGGAACCGGGGAGCTGTTTTTT. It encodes CASSISGPGTGELFF.

CDR3 protein: CASSQVLYGYTF. The DNA of the CDR3 is TGTGCCAGCAGTCAGGTTCTCTATGGCTACACCTTC. This rearrangement joins TRBV6-7 to TRBJ1-2; D is undetermined. TRBV6-7 is annotated as an ORF whose role is uncertain. CDR3 size: 12 residues. V lost 5 bases and J 4 bases, leaving 8 bases between the germline ends.

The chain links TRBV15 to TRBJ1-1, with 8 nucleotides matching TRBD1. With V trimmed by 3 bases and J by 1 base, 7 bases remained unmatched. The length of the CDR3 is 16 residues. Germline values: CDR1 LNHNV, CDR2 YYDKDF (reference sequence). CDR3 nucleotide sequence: TGTGCCACCAGCAGTAAGCGACAGGGGAGGAACACTGAAGCTTTCTTT. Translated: CATSSKRQGRNTEAFF.